These T cell receptor beta chains were read from a single sample in a study of early T cells in non-severe SARS-CoV-2 infection. MiXCR, run by TCRdb on the 5' RACE reads, gives a single entry per CDR3 protein. The sample consists of roughly 52,000 distinct CDR3 sequences, approximately 8% of them appearing once. Sequenced input: whole blood. The origin of the receptors is an adult who was a healthcare worker with PCR-confirmed SARS-CoV-2 infection or an uninfected control (not recorded which). Each CDR3 is given with its conserved first and last residue. The D gene is left open where the match is weak. Clone size is shown for a subset of rows, as once, few, many or a class of expanded clone.

j_gene | d_gene | abundance | v_gene | CDR3aa | CDR3nt
TRBJ2-2 | . | . | TRBV30 | CAWTRDTGELFF | TGTGCCTGGACAAGAGACACCGGGGAGCTGTTTTTT
TRBJ2-3 | TRBD2 | . | TRBV9 | CASSVDTSGSNTQYF | TGTGCCAGCAGCGTAGACACTAGCGGGAGTAATACGCAGTATTTT
TRBJ2-5 | . | few | TRBV10-3 | CAISESSPWETQYF | TGTGCCATCAGTGAGTCGAGTCCTTGGGAGACCCAGTACTTC
TRBJ1-1 | . | few | TRBV7-9 | CASSLGRAVGTEAFF | TGTGCCAGCAGCTTAGGGCGGGCGGTCGGCACTGAAGCTTTCTTT
TRBJ2-2 | TRBD2 | many | TRBV6-5 | CASSWLSGGATTGELFF | TGTGCCAGCAGTTGGCTTAGCGGGGGGGCGACCACCGGGGAGCTGTTTTTT
TRBJ2-2 | TRBD1 | many | TRBV10-1 | CASGDRAGELFF | TGCGCCAGCGGGGACAGGGCCGGGGAGCTGTTTTTT
TRBJ2-7 | TRBD1 | few | TRBV18 | CASSYRQGDEQYF | TGTGCCAGCTCCTATAGACAGGGGGACGAGCAGTACTTC
TRBJ2-2 | TRBD2 | . | TRBV11-2 | CASSLGTSGRGTGELFF | TGTGCCAGCAGCTTAGGGACTAGCGGTCGGGGCACCGGGGAGCTGTTTTTT
TRBJ2-3 | . | many | TRBV7-3 | CASSSAGITDTQYF | TGTGCCAGCAGCTCGGCAGGGATCACAGATACGCAGTATTTT
TRBJ1-2 | TRBD1 | . | TRBV20-1 | CSARTGNYGYTF | TGCAGTGCTCGGACAGGGAACTATGGCTACACCTTC
TRBJ1-5 | . | . | TRBV5-5 | CASSADSLSNQPQHF | TGTGCCAGCAGCGCGGACAGCCTTAGCAATCAGCCCCAGCATTTT
TRBJ2-7 | TRBD1 | many | TRBV12-3/TRBV12-4 | CATLVGDRSTNEQYF | TGTGCCACCTTGGTAGGGGACAGATCAACGAACGAGCAGTACTTC
TRBJ1-2 | . | few | TRBV29-1 | CSVEGLEGYTF | TGCAGCGTTGAAGGGTTGGAGGGCTACACCTTC
TRBJ1-1 | TRBD1 | many | TRBV18 | CASSPRTGKKAFF | TGTGCCAGCTCACCGAGGACAGGGAAGAAAGCTTTCTTT
TRBJ1-1 | . | once | TRBV11-3 | CASSRSRGTEAFF | TGTGCCAGCAGCCGGAGCCGGGGCACTGAAGCTTTCTTT
TRBJ2-7 | . | few | TRBV29-1 | CSVVYEQYF | TGCAGCGTTGTTTACGAGCAGTACTTC
TRBJ2-7 | . | . | TRBV29-1 | CSVGGSYEQYF | TGCAGCGTTGGGGGGTCCTACGAGCAGTACTTC
TRBJ1-3 | TRBD1 | many | TRBV7-9 | CASSKRDRAGNTIYF | TGTGCCAGCAGCAAACGGGACAGGGCAGGAAACACCATATATTTT
TRBJ2-1 | . | . | TRBV6-2/TRBV6-3 | CASSLGTGLYNEQFF | TGTGCCAGCAGTTTGGGGACTGGGCTTTACAATGAGCAGTTCTTC
TRBJ2-7 | . | many | TRBV29-1 | CSVEREGTGEIYEQYF | TGCAGCGTTGAGCGGGAGGGGACAGGGGAGATATACGAGCAGTACTTC
TRBJ2-4 | . | . | TRBV6-2/TRBV6-3 | CASSSGGYKNIQYF | TGTGCCAGCAGTTCCGGGGGATACAAAAACATTCAGTACTTC
TRBJ2-2 | TRBD2 | few | TRBV7-3 | CASSLRAGLVGTGELFF | TGTGCCAGCAGCTTAAGAGCGGGACTAGTCGGCACCGGGGAGCTGTTTTTT
TRBJ1-5 | . | . | TRBV12-3/TRBV12-4 | CASSFGRSNQPQHF | TGTGCCAGCAGTTTTGGACGCAGCAATCAGCCCCAGCATTTT
TRBJ1-2 | TRBD1 | few | TRBV3-1 | CASSRGQNYGYTF | TGTGCCAGCAGCCGGGGACAGAACTATGGCTACACCTTC
TRBJ2-7 | TRBD1 | few | TRBV6-6 | CASSPAGTGPYEQYF | TGTGCCAGCAGCCCCGCCGGGACAGGGCCCTACGAGCAGTACTTC
TRBJ2-2 | . | . | TRBV7-9 | CASSSYRTGHSSRPGELFF | TGTGCCAGCAGCTCTTACCGTACGGGACACTCCTCTAGACCCGGGGAGCTGTTTTTT
TRBJ2-2 | TRBD1 | . | TRBV6-5 | CASSYSTGGGSGELFF | TGTGCCAGCAGTTACTCAACAGGGGGCGGGAGCGGGGAGCTGTTTTTT
TRBJ2-1 | . | many | TRBV5-1 | CASSFDGYNEQFF | TGCGCCAGCAGCTTCGACGGCTACAATGAGCAGTTCTTC
TRBJ2-3 | . | many | TRBV5-1 | CASSLDVPTDTQYF | TGCGCCAGCAGCTTGGATGTTCCCACAGATACGCAGTATTTT